This T cell receptor beta chain appears in the sequencing data of a study of blood T cells in healthy people across ages. A second roughly 6 to 12 cycle PCR used barcoded and J-beta primers. TCRdb ran MiXCR on the 5' RACE reads and lists one entry per CDR3 protein. Of hundreds of thousands of distinct CDR3 sequences in the sample, 52% were seen once. The CDR3 is 15 amino acids. Germline V lookup: CDR1 SEHNR, CDR2 FQNEAQ (reference sequence). The source is an elderly woman in good health. Source material: blood. The chain recombines TRBV7-9 with TRBJ2-4; TRBD2 aligns across 11 bases. The DNA end is a closer match to TRBJ2-7, so the J assignment may be wrong. The CDR3 coding sequence is TGTGCCAGCAGCCATAGCGGGAGGGCCCCCTACGAGCAGTACTTC. This codes for CASSHSGRAPYEQYF.